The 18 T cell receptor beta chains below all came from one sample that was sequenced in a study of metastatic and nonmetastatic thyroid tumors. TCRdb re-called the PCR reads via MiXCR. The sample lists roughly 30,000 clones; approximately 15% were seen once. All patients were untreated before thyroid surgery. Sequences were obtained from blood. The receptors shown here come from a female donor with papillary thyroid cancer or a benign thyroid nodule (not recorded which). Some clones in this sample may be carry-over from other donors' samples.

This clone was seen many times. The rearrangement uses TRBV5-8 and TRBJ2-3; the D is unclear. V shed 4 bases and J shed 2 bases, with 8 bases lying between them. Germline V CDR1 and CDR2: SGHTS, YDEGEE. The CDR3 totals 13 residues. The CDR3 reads CASSNTTTDTQYF. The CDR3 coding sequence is TGTGCCAGCAGCAATACTACCACAGATACGCAGTATTTT.

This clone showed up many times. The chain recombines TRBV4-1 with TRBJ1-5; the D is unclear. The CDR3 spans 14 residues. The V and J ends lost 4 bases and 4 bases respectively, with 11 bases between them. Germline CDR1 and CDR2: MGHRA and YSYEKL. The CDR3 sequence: CASSRLLGNQPQHF. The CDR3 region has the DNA TGCGCCAGCAGCCGATTACTAGGGAATCAGCCCCAGCATTTT.

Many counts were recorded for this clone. CDR3 DNA: TGTGCCAGCAGCTTAGACCTGCAGCCCCAGCATTTT. This codes for CASSLDLQPQHF. The rearrangement links TRBV7-2 to TRBJ1-5; D uncertain. The CDR3 is 12 residues long. Germline CDR1 and CDR2: SGHTA and FQGNSA. V lost 1 base and J lost 7, with 5 bases in between. The full variable domain, its missing parts supplied by reference TRBV7-2 and TRBJ1-5, is GAGVSQSPSNKVTEKGKDVELRCDPISGHTALYWYRQSLGQGLEFLIYFQGNSAPDKSGLPSDRFSAERTGGSVSTLTIQRTQQEDSAVYLCASSLDLQPQHFGDGTRLSIL.

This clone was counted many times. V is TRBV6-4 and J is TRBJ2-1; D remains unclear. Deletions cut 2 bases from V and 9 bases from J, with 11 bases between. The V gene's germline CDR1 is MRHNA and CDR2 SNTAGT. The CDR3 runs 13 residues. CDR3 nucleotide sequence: TGTGCCAGCAGTGACAGCGACCGCGGTGAGCAGTTCTTC. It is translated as CASSDSDRGEQFF.

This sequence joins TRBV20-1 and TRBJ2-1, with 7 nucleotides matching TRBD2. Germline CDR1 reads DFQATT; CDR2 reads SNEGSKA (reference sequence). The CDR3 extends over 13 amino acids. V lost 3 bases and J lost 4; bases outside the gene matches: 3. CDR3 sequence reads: CSASGLEYNEQFF. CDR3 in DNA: TGCAGTGCTAGTGGACTAGAGTACAATGAGCAGTTCTTC.

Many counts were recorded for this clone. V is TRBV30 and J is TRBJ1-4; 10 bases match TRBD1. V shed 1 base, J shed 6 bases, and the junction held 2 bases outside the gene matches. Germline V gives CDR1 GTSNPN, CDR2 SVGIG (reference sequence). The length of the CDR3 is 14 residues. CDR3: CAWSGQGADEKLFF. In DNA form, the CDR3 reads TGTGCCTGGAGTGGACAGGGGGCAGATGAAAAACTGTTTTTT.

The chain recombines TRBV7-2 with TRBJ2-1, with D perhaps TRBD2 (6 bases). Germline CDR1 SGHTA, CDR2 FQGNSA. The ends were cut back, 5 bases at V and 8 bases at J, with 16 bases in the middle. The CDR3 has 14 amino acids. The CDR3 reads CASSPSIGSDEQFF. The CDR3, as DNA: TGTGCCAGCAGCCCCTCTATCGGGAGTGATGAGCAGTTCTTC. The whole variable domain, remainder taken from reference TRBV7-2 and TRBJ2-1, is GAGVSQSPSNKVTEKGKDVELRCDPISGHTALYWYRQSLGQGLEFLIYFQGNSAPDKSGLPSDRFSAERTGGSVSTLTIQRTQQEDSAVYLCASSPSIGSDEQFFGPGTRLTVL.

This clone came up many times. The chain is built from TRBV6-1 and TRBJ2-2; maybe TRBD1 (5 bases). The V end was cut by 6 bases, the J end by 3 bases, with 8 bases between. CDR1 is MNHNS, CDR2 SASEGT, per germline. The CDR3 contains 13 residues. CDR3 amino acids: CASRDMHTGELFF. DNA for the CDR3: TGTGCCAGCAGGGACATGCACACCGGGGAGCTGTTTTTT.

The chain's CDR3 is CASSLVRGLAGHEQFF. The CDR3 bases are TGTGCCAGCAGCTTGGTAAGGGGACTAGCGGGACATGAGCAGTTCTTC. The chain joins TRBV5-4 to TRBJ2-1; 13 positions agree with TRBD2. The V gene's germline CDR1 is SGHNT and CDR2 YYREEE (reference sequence). This CDR3 region has 16 residues. Unmatched junction bases numbered 5, after V lost 0 bases and J lost 8 bases. The full variable domain, completed using reference TRBV5-4 and TRBJ2-1, is ETGVTQSPTHLIKTRGQQVTLRCSSQSGHNTVSWYQQALGQGPQFIFQYYREEENGRGNFPPRFSGLQFPNYSSELNVNALELDDSALYLCASSLVRGLAGHEQFFGPGTRLTVL.

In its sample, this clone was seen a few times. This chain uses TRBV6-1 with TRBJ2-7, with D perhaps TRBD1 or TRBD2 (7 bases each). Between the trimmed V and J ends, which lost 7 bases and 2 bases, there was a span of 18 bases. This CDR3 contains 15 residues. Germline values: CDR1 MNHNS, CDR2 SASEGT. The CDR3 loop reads CASTLGQGGTYEQYF. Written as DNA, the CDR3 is TGTGCCAGCACCTTAGGGCAGGGGGGGACCTACGAGCAGTACTTC.

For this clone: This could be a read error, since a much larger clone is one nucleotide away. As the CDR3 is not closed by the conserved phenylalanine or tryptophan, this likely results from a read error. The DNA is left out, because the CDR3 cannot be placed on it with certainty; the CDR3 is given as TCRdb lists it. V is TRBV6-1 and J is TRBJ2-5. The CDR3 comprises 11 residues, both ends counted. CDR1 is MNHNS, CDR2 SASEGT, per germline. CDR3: CASSDYWAKYL.

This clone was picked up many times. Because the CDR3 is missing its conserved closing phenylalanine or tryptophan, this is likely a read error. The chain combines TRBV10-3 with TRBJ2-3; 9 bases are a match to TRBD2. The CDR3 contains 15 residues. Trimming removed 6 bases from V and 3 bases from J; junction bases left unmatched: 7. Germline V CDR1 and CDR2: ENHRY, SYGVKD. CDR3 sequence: CAIRRLAEGTDTQYS. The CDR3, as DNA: TGTGCCATCAGAAGACTAGCGGAAGGGACAGATACGCAGTATTCT.

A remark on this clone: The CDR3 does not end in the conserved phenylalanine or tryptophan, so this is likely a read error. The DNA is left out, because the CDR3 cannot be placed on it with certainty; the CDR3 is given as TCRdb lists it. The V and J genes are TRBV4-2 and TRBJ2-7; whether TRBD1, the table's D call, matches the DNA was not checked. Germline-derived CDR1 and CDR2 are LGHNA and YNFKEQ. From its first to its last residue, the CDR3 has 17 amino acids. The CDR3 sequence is CASSTGTAHFFAYGSWL.

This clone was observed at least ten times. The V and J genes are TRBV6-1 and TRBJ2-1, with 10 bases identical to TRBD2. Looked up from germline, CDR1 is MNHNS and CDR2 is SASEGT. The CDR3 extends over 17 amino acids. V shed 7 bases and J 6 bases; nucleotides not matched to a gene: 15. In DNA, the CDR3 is TGTGCCAGCATCGAAGGGGGGGGGCTAGCGGGAGTCAATGAGCAGTTCTTC. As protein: CASIEGGGLAGVNEQFF.

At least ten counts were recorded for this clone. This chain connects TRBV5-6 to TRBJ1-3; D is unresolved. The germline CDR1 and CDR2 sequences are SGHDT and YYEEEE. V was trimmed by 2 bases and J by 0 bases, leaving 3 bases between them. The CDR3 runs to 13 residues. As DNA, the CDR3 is TGTGCCAGCAGCTTCTACTCTGGAAACACCATATATTTT. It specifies CASSFYSGNTIYF.

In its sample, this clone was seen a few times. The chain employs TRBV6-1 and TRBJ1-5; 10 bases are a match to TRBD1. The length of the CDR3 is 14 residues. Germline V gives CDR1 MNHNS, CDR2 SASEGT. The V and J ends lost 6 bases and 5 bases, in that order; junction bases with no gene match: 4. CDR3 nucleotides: TGTGCCAGCAGGGTTGGACAGGGGGATCAGCCCCAGCATTTT. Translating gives CASRVGQGDQPQHF.

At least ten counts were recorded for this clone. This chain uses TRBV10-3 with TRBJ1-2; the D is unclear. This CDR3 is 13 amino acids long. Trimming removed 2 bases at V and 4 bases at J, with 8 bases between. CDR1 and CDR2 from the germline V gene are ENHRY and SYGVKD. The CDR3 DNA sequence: TGTGCCATCAGTGAGAATACGGGCTATGGCTACACCTTC. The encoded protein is CAISENTGYGYTF.

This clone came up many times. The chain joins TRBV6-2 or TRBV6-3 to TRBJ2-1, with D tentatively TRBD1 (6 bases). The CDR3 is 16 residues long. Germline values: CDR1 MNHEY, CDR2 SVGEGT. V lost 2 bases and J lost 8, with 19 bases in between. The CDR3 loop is CASSYTGRIAGDEQFF. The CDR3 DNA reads TGTGCCAGCAGTTACACGGGTAGGATTGCAGGGGATGAGCAGTTCTTC.